This TCR beta chain was recorded in a study of T cell clusters in autoimmune cytopenias. The germline gives CDR1 SGHDT, CDR2 YYEEEE. The CDR3 sequence is 15 residues long. Multiplex touch-down PCR amplified TRB using TRB-A and TRB-B pools in one tube. Reprocessing the multiplex PCR reads, TCRdb reports a single entry for every CDR3 protein and omits DNA. Recorded for this sample: 5,500 to 6,500 distinct CDR3 sequences. Some 39,000 genome equivalents of blood DNA were amplified for TRB. The genes are TRBV5-6 and TRBJ2-5; as DNA is missing, the TRBD2 call by TCRdb cannot be tested. What was sequenced was peripheral blood. This sequence originates from a human donor with an autoimmune cytopenia or autoimmune hepatitis (not recorded which). CDR3 residues: CASSSRTSGGETQYF.